This passage covers 21 T cell receptor beta chains from one sample sequenced in a study of technical replicates of blood from several donors. Profiled with immunoSEQ multiplex PCR; TCRdb holds only in-frame clones, not every one. The sample comprises around 56,000 clones, 90% to 95% of which are singletons, and just over 3% rests with the top ten. The sequenced sample consisted of PBMCs. These receptors all come from a human donor in good health. Some clones in this sample may be carry-over from other donors' samples.

The rearrangement links TRBV6-5 to TRBJ2-3; the D gene is possibly TRBD2 (5 bases). CDR1 and CDR2 from the germline V gene are MNHEY and SVGAGI. The ends were cut back, 8 bases at V and 4 bases at J, with 16 bases in the middle. The CDR3 has 14 residues. In DNA, the CDR3 is TGTGCCAGCTCGACCGGTAGCGAGGCAGATACGCAGTATTTT. It specifies CASSTGSEADTQYF.

The table lists this clone with a count of one. The V and J genes are TRBV5-6 and TRBJ2-5; 10 bases align to TRBD2. The CDR3 runs 16 residues. The germline V gene has CDR1 SGHDT and CDR2 YYEEEE. Germline trimming cut 3 bases from V and 0 bases from J; bases unmatched to any gene: 5. The CDR3 protein is CASSSLGLADQETQYF. For the CDR3, the DNA is TGTGCCAGCAGCTCCCTAGGACTAGCGGACCAAGAGACCCAGTACTTC.

The V gene is TRBV18, the J gene TRBJ2-3, with D perhaps matching TRBD2 (6 bases). The germline gives CDR1 KGHSH, CDR2 LQKENI. The CDR3 covers 16 residues. V lost 3 bases and J 1 base, leaving 14 bases between the germline ends. The CDR3 region is CASSPFTGGGTDTQYF. CDR3 DNA: TGTGCCAGCTCACCGTTCACTGGCGGGGGCACAGATACGCAGTATTTT. The variable domain in full, completed from reference TRBV18 and TRBJ2-3, reads NAGVMQNPRHLVRRRGQEARLRCSPMKGHSHVYWYRQLPEEGLKFMVYLQKENIIDESGMPKERFSAEFPKEGPSILRIQQVVRGDSAAYFCASSPFTGGGTDTQYFGPGTRLTVL.

The chain is built from TRBV30 and TRBJ2-7; TRBD2 matches at 8 bases. Germline values: CDR1 GTSNPN, CDR2 SVGIG (reference sequence). This CDR3 is built from 13 residues. The J segment lost 6 bases and the V segment lost 2 bases, leaving 6 bases of the junction unmatched. In DNA form, the CDR3 reads TGTGCCTGGAGTCAACAAAGCGGGAGCGAGCAGTACTTC. It translates to CAWSQQSGSEQYF.

The chain is built from TRBV5-1 and TRBJ2-1; D might be TRBD1 (5 bases). From germline, CDR1 is SGHRS and CDR2 YFSETQ. V was pared by 5 bases and J by 8 bases, with 29 bases between. This CDR3 is 18 amino acids long. The CDR3 region has the DNA TGCGCCAGCAGGAACACCTGGCCAGGGCTCCCCCTTGGAGATGAGCAGTTCTTC. It yields the protein CASRNTWPGLPLGDEQFF.

The chain combines TRBV6-5 with TRBJ1-2, with D perhaps TRBD1 (5 bases). Germline-derived CDR1 and CDR2 are MNHEY and SVGAGI. Trimming pared 2 bases from V and 2 bases from J, leaving 9 bases between. The CDR3 sequence is 14 residues long. The CDR3 here is CASSYARGNYGYTF. As DNA, the CDR3 is TGTGCCAGCAGTTACGCACGGGGGAACTATGGCTACACCTTC.

The V and J genes are TRBV5-5 and TRBJ2-7, with D unclear. Germline CDR1 and CDR2: SGHKS and YYEKEE (reference sequence). V was clipped by 4 bases and J by 0 bases, with 8 bases between them. This CDR3 is 13 amino acids long. The CDR3 spells CASSRADSYEQYF. The CDR3 bases are TGTGCCAGCAGCCGTGCAGACTCCTACGAGCAGTACTTC.

The table lists this clone with a count of one. This sequence joins TRBV5-1 and TRBJ1-5; 8 bases match TRBD1. V lost 2 bases to trimming and J lost 7 bases; unmatched junction nucleotides: 2. The CDR3 consists of 13 residues. Germline CDR1 is SGHRS and CDR2 is YFSETQ. The CDR3 loop is CASSLDRGQPQHF. The CDR3 region has the DNA TGCGCCAGCAGCTTAGACAGGGGCCAGCCCCAGCATTTT. The variable domain in full, with the rest retrieved from reference TRBV5-1 and TRBJ1-5, is KAGVTQTPRYLIKTRGQQVTLSCSPISGHRSVSWYQQTPGQGLQFLFEYFSETQRNKGNFPGRFSGRQFSNSRSEMNVSTLELGDSALYLCASSLDRGQPQHFGDGTRLSIL.

This chain links TRBV11-2 with TRBJ2-3; 7 positions agree with TRBD2. CDR3 length: 16 amino acids. V was pared by 1 base and J by 2 bases, with 6 bases of the junction left unmatched. CDR1 SGHAT and CDR2 FQNNGV come from the germline V gene. In nucleotides, the CDR3 is TGTGCCAGCAGCTTAGTAACGGGAGGATTCACAGATACGCAGTATTTT. Translated: CASSLVTGGFTDTQYF.

The count of this clone is one. The gene calls are TRBV30 and TRBJ1-6; 11 positions agree with TRBD1. The CDR3 covers 16 residues. Trimming removed 7 bases from V and 8 bases from J; junction bases left unmatched: 13. Germline CDR1 reads GTSNPN; CDR2 reads SVGIG (reference sequence). The CDR3 sequence is CAYLFPGQGVHSPLHF. The CDR3 DNA reads TGTGCCTACCTTTTTCCGGGACAGGGGGTGCATTCACCCCTCCACTTT.

The chain has TRBV7-6 and TRBJ2-5; 8 bases line up with TRBD1. The CDR3 contains 16 residues. J gave up 5 bases and V 4 bases, and 12 bases lay outside the gene matches. Germline CDR1 reads SGHVS; CDR2 reads FNYEAQ. CDR3 residues: CASSYGRGRFEETQYF. The CDR3 bases are TGTGCCAGCAGCTATGGCAGGGGGCGTTTCGAGGAGACCCAGTACTTC.

The chain employs TRBV4-1 and TRBJ1-5; possibly TRBD1 for D (6 bases). Per germline, CDR1 MGHRA and CDR2 YSYEKL. Trimming shortened V by 3 bases and J by 6 bases, and 18 bases separated the two germline ends. CDR3 size: 16 residues. CDR3 amino acids: CASSQAPIGGSQPQHF. DNA of the CDR3: TGCGCCAGCAGCCAGGCCCCGATTGGGGGCAGTCAGCCCCAGCATTTT.

In DNA, the CDR3 is TGTGCCAGCAGCCCGCTGGGCGGGAGGGCCTTAGATACGCAGTATTTT. Its protein is CASSPLGGRALDTQYF. The genes are TRBV5-4 and TRBJ2-3; 9 bases line up with TRBD2. Germline assignment: CDR1 SGHNT and CDR2 YYREEE (reference sequence). With 4 bases clipped from V and 5 bases from J, the junction kept 11 bases outside the gene matches. The CDR3 consists of 16 residues.

This chain connects TRBV5-6 to TRBJ1-3, with no clear D. Germline loops: CDR1 SGHDT, CDR2 YYEEEE. The CDR3 is 13 amino acids. Trimming stripped 3 bases from V and 3 bases from J, with 7 bases between. The CDR3 DNA follows: TGTGCCAGCAGCTCGGGGTATGGAAACACCATATATTTT. The encoded protein is CASSSGYGNTIYF.

This clone appeared a single time. The chain joins TRBV15 to TRBJ1-1, with unresolved D. Trimming stripped 0 bases from V and 0 bases from J, with 8 bases between. Per the germline V gene, CDR1 is LNHNV and CDR2 is YYDKDF (reference sequence). CDR3 length: 15 residues. As DNA, the CDR3 is TGTGCCACCAGCAGAGACCGGGGTTTGAACACTGAAGCTTTCTTT. Translating gives CATSRDRGLNTEAFF.

V gene TRBV6-4 combines with J gene TRBJ2-1; 8 bases line up with TRBD2. CDR3 size: 15 residues. V shed 6 bases, J shed 0 bases, and the junction held 4 bases outside the gene matches. Germline CDR1 and CDR2: MRHNA and SNTAGT. CDR3 sequence: CASSPTSVSYNEQFF. The CDR3 region has the DNA TGTGCCAGCAGCCCGACTAGCGTCTCCTACAATGAGCAGTTCTTC.

The rearrangement joins TRBV4-1 to TRBJ1-4; tentatively, D is TRBD1 (6 bases). The length of the CDR3 is 15 residues. Germline loops: CDR1 MGHRA, CDR2 YSYEKL. With 1 base removed from V and 8 bases from J, the gap between germline ends came to 14 bases. The CDR3 spells CASSQGDTGAEKLFF. For the CDR3, the DNA is TGCGCCAGCAGCCAAGGGGACACCGGTGCGGAAAAACTGTTTTTT.

Notes on this clone: No DNA is shown, since the ends of the CDR3 on it are uncertain; the CDR3 is the one TCRdb lists. This chain links TRBV4-3 with TRBJ1-3; TRBD1 reflects the table's D call only, with no check against the DNA. The CDR3 spans 13 residues, counting both ends. Germline assignment: CDR1 LGHNA and CDR2 YSLEER. The CDR3 protein is CASSQVGVGTVLF.

The chain carries TRBV7-2 and TRBJ2-5, with TRBD2 identical over 9 bases. J was trimmed by 2 bases and V by 1 base; bases with no gene match: 8. Germline CDR1 reads SGHTA; CDR2 reads FQGNSA. CDR3 length: 17 residues. In nucleotides, the CDR3 is TGTGCCAGCAGCTTAGTTTCCCTTGCGGGGGGGCAAGAGACCCAGTACTTC. Encoded protein: CASSLVSLAGGQETQYF. The whole variable domain, filled in from reference TRBV7-2 and TRBJ2-5, reads GAGVSQSPSNKVTEKGKDVELRCDPISGHTALYWYRQSLGQGLEFLIYFQGNSAPDKSGLPSDRFSAERTGGSVSTLTIQRTQQEDSAVYLCASSLVSLAGGQETQYFGPGTRLLVL.

Details on this clone: The DNA is omitted, as the CDR3 cannot be located on it reliably, and the CDR3 follows TCRdb's listing. V usage is TRBV10-3 and J usage is TRBJ2-7; the D segment call TRBD2 is taken from the table without a DNA check. The CDR3 contains 13 residues when both ends are counted. Germline values: CDR1 ENHRY, CDR2 SYGVKD. The CDR3 spells CATVGSGSSHVYF.

The chain joins TRBV5-4 to TRBJ2-7, with 7 nucleotides matching TRBD2. The germline gives CDR1 SGHNT, CDR2 YYREEE (reference sequence). V was clipped by 0 bases and J by 2 bases; unmatched bases: 2. This CDR3 has 14 residues. The CDR3 is CASSLAGGTYEQYF. In DNA, the CDR3 is TGTGCCAGCAGCTTGGCCGGGGGGACCTACGAGCAGTACTTC.